The 19 T cell receptor beta chains below come from one sample, sequenced in a study of vaccination effects on CD4 cells after COVID-19. Pools of viral peptides were used by the ViraFEST assay to expand antigen-specific CD4+ T cells ahead of sequencing. It was after roughly ten days of culture that CD4+ T cells were isolated. Absence of prior SARS-CoV-2 infection characterized the vaccine recipients, who showed negative nucleocapsid antibodies. Produced via immunoSEQ multiplex PCR; TCRdb's table is partial and in-frame only. This sample yields 50,000 or so clones, of which 75% to 85% are seen a single time; 5% to 6.5% belongs to the top ten. For these TCRs, the target antigens are not known. The sequences come from CD4+ T cells from PBMCs cultured with HCoV-OC43 spike peptides, collected before COVID-19 vaccination. Subset here: HCoV-OC43 spike overlapping peptide pool stimulation. These receptors all stem from a human donor who received a COVID-19 vaccine.

The chain employs TRBV9 and TRBJ1-1, with D unclear. Germline V gene sequence: CDR1 SGDLS, CDR2 YYNGEE. There are 15 residues in the CDR3. The V end was cut by 3 bases, the J end by 2 bases, with 14 bases between. CDR3 DNA: TGTGCCAGCAGCGCTCTGACGGCGGTTAACACTGAAGCTTTCTTT. Its protein product is CASSALTAVNTEAFF.

The rearrangement uses TRBV25-1 and TRBJ1-2; D unresolved. This CDR3 has 14 residues. The V and J ends lost 6 bases and 3 bases respectively, with 14 bases between them. Per germline, CDR1 MGHDK and CDR2 SYGVNS. This CDR3 reads CASSGPTRDYGYTF. CDR3 sequence (DNA): TGTGCCAGCAGCGGGCCAACGAGGGACTATGGCTACACCTTC.

The J gene is TRBJ2-3, the V gene TRBV5-1; perhaps D is TRBD1 or TRBD2 (5 bases each). V was pared by 2 bases and J by 2 bases, with 15 bases between. CDR3 length equals 16 residues. CDR1 SGHRS and CDR2 YFSETQ come from the germline V gene. CDR3 coding DNA: TGCGCCAGCAGCTTTCTCATCGGGGCCTCCACAGATACGCAGTATTTT. This translates into CASSFLIGASTDTQYF.

The chain carries TRBV7-2 and TRBJ1-5; no definite D call. Germline V CDR1 and CDR2: SGHTA, FQGNSA. CDR3 length: 14 residues. V was clipped by 5 bases and J by 7 bases, with 15 bases between them. The CDR3, as DNA: TGTGCCAGCAGCCGTGGGAGGGTAGGGCAGCCCCAGCATTTT. Amino acids: CASSRGRVGQPQHF.

V gene TRBV10-1 combines with J gene TRBJ2-1; D possibly corresponds to TRBD1 (6 bases). The CDR3 extends over 15 amino acids. Germline V gene lookup returns CDR1 WNHNN and CDR2 SYGVQD (reference sequence). The V and J ends lost 0 bases and 8 bases respectively, with 14 bases between them. The CDR3 is CASSESGAAVDEQFF. CDR3 bases: TGCGCCAGCAGTGAGTCGGGGGCCGCCGTCGATGAGCAGTTCTTC.

The gene calls are TRBV6-6 and TRBJ2-5; maybe TRBD2 (5 bases). The V gene's germline CDR1 is MNHNY and CDR2 SVGAGI (reference sequence). Trimming left V 0 bases short and J 2 bases short, with 7 bases between. CDR3 length: 14 amino acids. Here the CDR3 DNA reads TGTGCCAGCAGTTACTCGGGCGGGCAAGAGACCCAGTACTTC. This translates into CASSYSGGQETQYF.

The chain joins TRBV18 to TRBJ2-5, with TRBD1 matching 7 bases. Germline CDR1 and CDR2: KGHSH and LQKENI. The ends lost 5 bases at V and 2 bases at J; junction bases unmatched: 5. The CDR3 runs to 14 residues. The CDR3 spells CASSWTGAQETQYF. For the CDR3, the DNA is TGTGCCAGCTCATGGACAGGCGCTCAAGAGACCCAGTACTTC.

The V gene is TRBV7-3, the J gene TRBJ2-6; 11 nucleotides align to TRBD2. The CDR3 loop spans 18 amino acids. Germline trimming cut 4 bases from V and 2 bases from J; bases unmatched to any gene: 7. Looked up from germline, CDR1 is SGHTA and CDR2 is FQGTGA. The CDR3: CASSSLGLAAPGANVLTF. In DNA, the CDR3 is TGTGCCAGCAGCTCTCTGGGACTAGCGGCCCCTGGGGCCAACGTCCTGACTTTC.

V usage is TRBV27 and J usage is TRBJ1-6, with a possible D match to TRBD1 (6 bases). The CDR3 covers 17 residues. CDR1 is MNHEY, CDR2 SMNVEV, per germline (reference sequence). Trimming stripped 4 bases from V and 0 bases from J, with 13 bases between. The CDR3 loop reads CASSSTRQVSYNSPLHF. The CDR3, as DNA: TGTGCCAGCAGTTCCACCCGACAGGTCTCCTATAATTCACCCCTCCACTTT.

This chain joins TRBV5-1 and TRBJ2-6; 14 nucleotides match TRBD2. CDR3 length equals 19 residues. Losses at the gene ends were 3 bases for V and 0 bases for J; bases not matched to a gene: 5. Looked up from germline, CDR1 is SGHRS and CDR2 is YFSETQ. The CDR3 spells CASSSRTSGGPSGANVLTF. The DNA for the CDR3 is TGCGCCAGCAGCTCACGGACTAGCGGGGGGCCCTCTGGGGCCAACGTCCTGACTTTC.

The chain couples TRBV7-2 to TRBJ1-5; the D gene is possibly TRBD1 (5 bases). Trimming cost V 1 base and J 7 bases, with 17 bases left between them. The CDR3 covers 16 residues. Germline-derived CDR1 and CDR2 are SGHTA and FQGNSA. CDR3 DNA: TGTGCCAGCAGCTTAGGTAGATTGTGGGGGAAACAGCCCCAGCATTTT. Encoded protein: CASSLGRLWGKQPQHF. The variable domain in full, completed from reference TRBV7-2 and TRBJ1-5, reads GAGVSQSPSNKVTEKGKDVELRCDPISGHTALYWYRQSLGQGLEFLIYFQGNSAPDKSGLPSDRFSAERTGGSVSTLTIQRTQQEDSAVYLCASSLGRLWGKQPQHFGDGTRLSIL.

The chain couples TRBV6-5 to TRBJ2-5, with D uncertain. The CDR3 extends over 13 amino acids. The germline CDR1 and CDR2 sequences are MNHEY and SVGAGI. V was pared by 7 bases and J by 4 bases, with 13 bases between. The CDR3 DNA reads TGTGCCAGCATCGAGGCAGGTACAGAGACCCAGTACTTC. Its protein product is CASIEAGTETQYF.

Here the CDR3 DNA reads TGCGCCAGCAACCGGAACAACAGGGCCCAAGAGACCCAGTACTTC. It yields the protein CASNRNNRAQETQYF. The V call is TRBV5-1, the J call TRBJ2-5, with D possibly being TRBD1 (6 bases). V shed 6 bases and J shed 1 base, with 16 bases lying between them. Germline CDR1 SGHRS, CDR2 YFSETQ. The CDR3 length is 15 residues.

V and J are TRBV9 and TRBJ1-2; D ambiguous. The CDR3 sequence is 15 residues long. Trimming cost V 4 bases and J 1 base, with 14 bases left between them. Germline CDR1 SGDLS, CDR2 YYNGEE. CDR3 sequence: CASSPSLGINYGYTF. For the CDR3, the DNA is TGTGCCAGCAGCCCGAGTCTGGGGATTAACTATGGCTACACCTTC.

This rearrangement joins TRBV5-1 to TRBJ1-3, with unresolved D. Germline loops: CDR1 SGHRS, CDR2 YFSETQ. The CDR3 sequence is 17 residues long. Trimming shortened V by 2 bases and J by 0 bases, and 15 bases separated the two germline ends. The CDR3: CASSLRSYRNSGNTIYF. The CDR3 DNA reads as TGCGCCAGCAGCTTAAGATCTTACAGAAACTCTGGAAACACCATATATTTT. Full variable domain (outside the CDR3, taken from reference TRBV5-1 and TRBJ1-3): KAGVTQTPRYLIKTRGQQVTLSCSPISGHRSVSWYQQTPGQGLQFLFEYFSETQRNKGNFPGRFSGRQFSNSRSEMNVSTLELGDSALYLCASSLRSYRNSGNTIYFGEGSWLTVV.

The gene calls are TRBV10-1 and TRBJ2-3; tentatively, D is TRBD1 or TRBD2 (6 bases each). Germline-derived CDR1 and CDR2 are WNHNN and SYGVQD (reference sequence). The CDR3 loop spans 15 amino acids. The V gene lost 6 bases and the J gene lost 2 bases, with 15 bases spanning the gap. DNA of the CDR3: TGCGCCAGCAGCGCTACGAGGGGGGACACAGATACGCAGTATTTT. Its translation: CASSATRGDTDTQYF.

This clone was observed a handful of times. This chain uses TRBV10-3 with TRBJ1-1; TRBD1 aligns across 9 bases. Germline CDR1 ENHRY, CDR2 SYGVKD. This CDR3 spans 13 amino acids. V shed 6 bases, J shed 4 bases, and the junction held 3 bases outside the gene matches. CDR3 sequence reads: CAIRETGGTEAFF. For the CDR3, the DNA is TGTGCCATCAGGGAGACAGGGGGCACTGAAGCTTTCTTT.

The CDR3 sequence is CASSLRDSSNSPLHF. The CDR3 DNA sequence: TGTGCCAGCAGCTTGAGGGACAGCTCTAATTCACCCCTCCACTTT. V is TRBV7-9 and J is TRBJ1-6; TRBD1 agrees at 7 bases. Germline lookup yields CDR1 SEHNR and CDR2 FQNEAQ (reference sequence). J was trimmed by 6 bases and V by 3 bases; bases with no gene match: 5. This CDR3 spans 15 amino acids. The variable domain in full, with the rest retrieved from reference TRBV7-9 and TRBJ1-6, is DTGVSQNPRHKITKRGQNVTFRCDPISEHNRLYWYRQTLGQGPEFLTYFQNEAQLEKSRLLSDRFSAERPKGSFSTLEIQRTEQGDSAMYLCASSLRDSSNSPLHFGNGTRLTVT.

V usage is TRBV2 and J usage is TRBJ2-7, with D possibly called TRBD1 or TRBD2 (5 bases each). Germline-derived CDR1 and CDR2 are SNHLY and FYNNEI. This CDR3 contains 13 residues. Trimming left V 6 bases short and J 4 bases short, with 13 bases between. The CDR3 DNA sequence: TGTGCCAGCAGAGGGGACGGAGCTTACGAGCAGTACGTC. Translated, it gives CASRGDGAYEQYV.